Only a few counts were recorded for the clone carrying this TCR beta chain. Its antigen is as yet unknown. This specimen comes from a study of Graves' ophthalmopathy and Graves' hyperthyroidism. Across the whole study: The blood sample was drawn at first diagnosis and before any treatment.

Clinical symptoms and serum thyroxine were used for diagnosis; TRAb, thyroid ultrasound and orbital computed tomography were also relied on. Findings and caveats of the study: Forecasting of ophthalmopathy progression by the model achieved 70.59% sensitivity and less than 80% specificity.

Transcripts of RNA were the source for amplifying TCR beta CDR3 regions. First-round RT-PCR with HTBI primers preceded a second-round multiplex PCR. MiXCR was run by TCRdb on the multiplex PCR reads, yielding one entry per CDR3 protein. Of 740,000 or so distinct CDR3 sequences detected, 35% to 50% appear once; the ten largest clones hold approximately 46%. CDR1 is DFQATT, CDR2 SNEGSKA, per germline (reference sequence). The CDR3 is made up of 13 amino acids. The germline V and J ends were trimmed by 3 bases and 1 base, with 9 bases remaining between them. The chain joins TRBV20-1 to TRBJ1-1, with D unclear. What was sequenced was peripheral blood. The sequence was obtained from an adult man with Graves' ophthalmopathy. CDR3 sequence: CSASGRKNTEAFF. The CDR3 DNA sequence: TGCAGTGCTAGTGGTAGAAAGAACACTGAAGCTTTCTTT.